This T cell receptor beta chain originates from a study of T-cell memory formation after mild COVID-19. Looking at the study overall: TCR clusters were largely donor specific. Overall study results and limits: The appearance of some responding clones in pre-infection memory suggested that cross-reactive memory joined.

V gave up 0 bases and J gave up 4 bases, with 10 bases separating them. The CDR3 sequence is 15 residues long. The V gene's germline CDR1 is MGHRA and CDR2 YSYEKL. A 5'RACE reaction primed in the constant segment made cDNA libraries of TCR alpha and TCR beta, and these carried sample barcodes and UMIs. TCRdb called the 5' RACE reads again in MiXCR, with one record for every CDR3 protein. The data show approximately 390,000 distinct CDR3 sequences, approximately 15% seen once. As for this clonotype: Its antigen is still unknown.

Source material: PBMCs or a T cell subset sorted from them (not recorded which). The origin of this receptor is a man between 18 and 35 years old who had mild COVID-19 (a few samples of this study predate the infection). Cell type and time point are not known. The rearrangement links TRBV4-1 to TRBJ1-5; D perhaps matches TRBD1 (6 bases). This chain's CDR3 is CASSQDVTGNQPQHF. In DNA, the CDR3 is TGCGCCAGCAGCCAAGACGTCACAGGGAATCAGCCCCAGCATTTT.